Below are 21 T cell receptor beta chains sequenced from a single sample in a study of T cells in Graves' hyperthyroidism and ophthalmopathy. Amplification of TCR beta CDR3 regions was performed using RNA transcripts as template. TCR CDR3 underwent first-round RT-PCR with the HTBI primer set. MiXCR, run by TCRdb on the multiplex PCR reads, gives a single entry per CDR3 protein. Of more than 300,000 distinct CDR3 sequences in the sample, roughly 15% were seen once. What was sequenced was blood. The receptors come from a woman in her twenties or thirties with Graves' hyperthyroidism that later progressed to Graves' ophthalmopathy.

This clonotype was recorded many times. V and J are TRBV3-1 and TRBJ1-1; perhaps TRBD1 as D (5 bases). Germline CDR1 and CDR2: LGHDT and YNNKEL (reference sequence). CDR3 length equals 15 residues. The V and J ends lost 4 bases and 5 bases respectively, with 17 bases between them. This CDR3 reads CASSPISGSRTEAFF. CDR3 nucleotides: TGTGCCAGCAGCCCGATATCAGGGTCTCGGACTGAAGCTTTCTTT.

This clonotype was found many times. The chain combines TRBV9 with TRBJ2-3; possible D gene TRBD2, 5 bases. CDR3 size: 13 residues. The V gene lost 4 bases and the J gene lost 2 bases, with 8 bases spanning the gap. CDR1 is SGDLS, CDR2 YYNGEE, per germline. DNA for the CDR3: TGTGCCAGCAGCAGAGGGCTCACAGATACGCAGTATTTT. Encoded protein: CASSRGLTDTQYF.

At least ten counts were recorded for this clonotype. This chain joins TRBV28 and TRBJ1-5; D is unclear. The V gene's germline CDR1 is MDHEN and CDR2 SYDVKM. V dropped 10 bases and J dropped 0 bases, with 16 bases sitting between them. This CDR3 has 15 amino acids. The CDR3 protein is CAIGGIENSNQPQHF. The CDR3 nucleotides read TGTGCCATAGGTGGAATCGAAAATAGCAATCAGCCCCAGCATTTT.

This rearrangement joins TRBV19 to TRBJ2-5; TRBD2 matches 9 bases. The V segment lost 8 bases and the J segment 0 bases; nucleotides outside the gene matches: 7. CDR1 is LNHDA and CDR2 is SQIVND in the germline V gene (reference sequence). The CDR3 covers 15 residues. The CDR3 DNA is TGTGCCAGTCGTACGACTAGCGGCGACCAAGAGACCCAGTACTTC. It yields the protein CASRTTSGDQETQYF.

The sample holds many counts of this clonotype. The CDR3 spells CASSLEAGSERTEAFF. The CDR3 DNA reads TGTGCCAGCAGCTTGGAGGCAGGGAGTGAGCGCACTGAAGCTTTCTTT. This sequence joins TRBV5-5 and TRBJ1-1; D is possibly TRBD1 (5 bases). With 0 bases removed from V and 4 bases from J, the gap between germline ends came to 16 bases. There are 16 residues in the CDR3. Germline CDR1 reads SGHKS; CDR2 reads YYEKEE (reference sequence).

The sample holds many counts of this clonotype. In DNA form, the CDR3 reads TGTGCCAGCAGTGGAGGACAGGGGATGAACACTGAAGCTTTCTTT. It specifies CASSGGQGMNTEAFF. The chain carries TRBV2 and TRBJ1-1; 9 positions agree with TRBD1. CDR1 is SNHLY and CDR2 is FYNNEI in the germline V gene. This CDR3 region has 15 residues. J gave up 0 bases and V 4 bases, and 3 bases lay outside the gene matches.

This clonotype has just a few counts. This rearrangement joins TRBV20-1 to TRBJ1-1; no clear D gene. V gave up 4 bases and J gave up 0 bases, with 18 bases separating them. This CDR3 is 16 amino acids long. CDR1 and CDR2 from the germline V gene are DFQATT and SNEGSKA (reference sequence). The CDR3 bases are TGCAGTGCTACCCCAAACCCTGCGGGCTTGAACACTGAAGCTTTCTTT. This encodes CSATPNPAGLNTEAFF.

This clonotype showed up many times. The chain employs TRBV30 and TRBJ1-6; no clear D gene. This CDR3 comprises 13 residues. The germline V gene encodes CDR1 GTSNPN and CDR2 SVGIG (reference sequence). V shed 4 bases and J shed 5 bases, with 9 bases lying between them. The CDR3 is CAWTEFNNSPLHF. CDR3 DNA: TGTGCCTGGACAGAATTCAATAATTCACCCCTCCACTTT. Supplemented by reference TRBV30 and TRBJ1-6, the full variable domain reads SQTIHQWPATLVQPVGSPLSLECTVEGTSNPNLYWYRQAAGRGLQLLFYSVGIGQISSEVPQNLSASRPQDRQFILSSKKLLLSDSGFYLCAWTEFNNSPLHFGNGTRLTVT.

The CDR3 DNA sequence: TGCGCCAGCAGCTTAGGGGGGATTGGCACTGAAGCTTTCTTT. Protein product: CASSLGGIGTEAFF. The chain recombines TRBV5-1 with TRBJ1-1; D is possibly TRBD1 (6 bases). Trimming shortened V by 2 bases and J by 4 bases, and 12 bases separated the two germline ends. CDR3 length: 14 amino acids. In germline, CDR1 is SGHRS, CDR2 YFSETQ. Variable domain in full (rest from reference TRBV5-1 and TRBJ1-1): KAGVTQTPRYLIKTRGQQVTLSCSPISGHRSVSWYQQTPGQGLQFLFEYFSETQRNKGNFPGRFSGRQFSNSRSEMNVSTLELGDSALYLCASSLGGIGTEAFFGQGTRLTVV.

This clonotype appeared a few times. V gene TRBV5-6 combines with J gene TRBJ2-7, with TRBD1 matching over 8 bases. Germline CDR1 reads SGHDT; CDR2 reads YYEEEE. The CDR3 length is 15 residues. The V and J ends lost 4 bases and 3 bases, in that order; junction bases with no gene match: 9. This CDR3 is CASSASGTGFYEQYF. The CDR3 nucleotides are TGTGCCAGCAGCGCCTCCGGGACAGGCTTCTACGAGCAGTACTTC.

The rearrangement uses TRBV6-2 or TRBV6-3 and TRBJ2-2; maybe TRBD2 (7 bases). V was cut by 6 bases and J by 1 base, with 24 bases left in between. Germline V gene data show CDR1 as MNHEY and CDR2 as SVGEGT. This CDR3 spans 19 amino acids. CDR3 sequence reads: CASSRPQGRGTWNTGELFF. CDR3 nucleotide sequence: TGTGCCAGCAGCCGCCCCCAGGGGCGGGGGACCTGGAACACCGGGGAGCTGTTTTTT.

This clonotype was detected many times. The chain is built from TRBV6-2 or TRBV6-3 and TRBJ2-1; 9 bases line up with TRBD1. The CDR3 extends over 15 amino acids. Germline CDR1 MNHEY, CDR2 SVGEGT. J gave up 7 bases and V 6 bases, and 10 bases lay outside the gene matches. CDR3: CASRKAGQGTNEQFF. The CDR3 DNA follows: TGTGCCAGCAGGAAAGCGGGACAGGGAACAAATGAGCAGTTCTTC.

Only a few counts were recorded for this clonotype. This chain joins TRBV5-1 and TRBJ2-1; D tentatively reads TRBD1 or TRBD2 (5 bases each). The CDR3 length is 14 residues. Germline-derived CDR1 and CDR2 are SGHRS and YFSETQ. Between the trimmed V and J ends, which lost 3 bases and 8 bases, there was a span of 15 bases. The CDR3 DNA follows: TGCGCCAGCAGCTCGGAGGCAGGGAGCCATGAGCAGTTCTTC. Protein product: CASSSEAGSHEQFF.

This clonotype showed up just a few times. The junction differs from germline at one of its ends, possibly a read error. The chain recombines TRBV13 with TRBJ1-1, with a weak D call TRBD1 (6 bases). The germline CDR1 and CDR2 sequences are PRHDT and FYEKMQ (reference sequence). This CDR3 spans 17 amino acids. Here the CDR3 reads CASSLGQPNPTNTEAFF. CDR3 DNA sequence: TGTGCCAGCAGCCTAGGACAGCCCAATCCGACGAACACTGAAGCTTTCTTT.

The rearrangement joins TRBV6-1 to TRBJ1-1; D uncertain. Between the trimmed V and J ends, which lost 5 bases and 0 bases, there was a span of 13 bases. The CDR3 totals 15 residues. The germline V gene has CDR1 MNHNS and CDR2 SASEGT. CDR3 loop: CASSPPRLMNTEAFF. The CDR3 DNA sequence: TGTGCCAGCAGTCCCCCCAGGTTAATGAACACTGAAGCTTTCTTT.

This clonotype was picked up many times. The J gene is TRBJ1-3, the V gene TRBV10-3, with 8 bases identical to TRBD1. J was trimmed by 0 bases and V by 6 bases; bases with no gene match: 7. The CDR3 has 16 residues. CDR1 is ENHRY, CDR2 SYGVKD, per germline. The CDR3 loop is CAIRGTGRGSGNTIYF. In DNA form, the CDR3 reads TGTGCCATCAGGGGGACAGGCCGTGGCTCTGGAAACACCATATATTTT.

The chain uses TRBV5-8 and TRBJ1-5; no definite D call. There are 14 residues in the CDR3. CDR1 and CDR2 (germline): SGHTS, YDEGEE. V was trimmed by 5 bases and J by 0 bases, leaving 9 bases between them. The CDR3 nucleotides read TGTGCCAGCAGACAGACTTATAGCAATCAGCCCCAGCATTTT. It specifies CASRQTYSNQPQHF.

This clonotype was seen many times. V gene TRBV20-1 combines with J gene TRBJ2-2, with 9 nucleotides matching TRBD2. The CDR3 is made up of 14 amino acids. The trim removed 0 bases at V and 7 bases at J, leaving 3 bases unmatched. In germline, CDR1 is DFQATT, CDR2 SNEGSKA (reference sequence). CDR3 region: CSARDLSGSGELFF. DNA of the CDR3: TGCAGTGCTAGAGACCTTAGCGGGAGCGGGGAGCTGTTTTTT.

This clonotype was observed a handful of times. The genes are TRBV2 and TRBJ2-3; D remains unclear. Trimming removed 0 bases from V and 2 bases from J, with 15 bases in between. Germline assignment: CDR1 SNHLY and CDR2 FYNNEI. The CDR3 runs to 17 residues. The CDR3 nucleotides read TGTGCCAGCAGTGAAGCTTATCGAATAACAATCACAGATACGCAGTATTTT. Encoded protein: CASSEAYRITITDTQYF. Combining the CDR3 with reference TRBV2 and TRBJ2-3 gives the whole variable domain EPEVTQTPSHQVTQMGQEVILRCVPISNHLYFYWYRQILGQKVEFLVSFYNNEISEKSEIFDDQFSVERPDGSNFTLKIRSTKLEDSAMYFCASSEAYRITITDTQYFGPGTRLTVL.

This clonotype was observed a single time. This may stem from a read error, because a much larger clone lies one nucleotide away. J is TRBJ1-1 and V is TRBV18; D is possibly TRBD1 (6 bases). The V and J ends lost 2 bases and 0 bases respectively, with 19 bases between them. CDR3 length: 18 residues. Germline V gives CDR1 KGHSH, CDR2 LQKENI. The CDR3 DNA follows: TGTGCCAGCTCACCAGCTAATGCGGGGGCGAGCATGAACACTGAAGCTTTCTTT. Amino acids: CASSPANAGASMNTEAFF. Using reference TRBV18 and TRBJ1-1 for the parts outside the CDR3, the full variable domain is NAGVMQNPRHLVRRRGQEARLRCSPMKGHSHVYWYRQLPEEGLKFMVYLQKENIIDESGMPKERFSAEFPKEGPSILRIQQVVRGDSAAYFCASSPANAGASMNTEAFFGQGTRLTVV.

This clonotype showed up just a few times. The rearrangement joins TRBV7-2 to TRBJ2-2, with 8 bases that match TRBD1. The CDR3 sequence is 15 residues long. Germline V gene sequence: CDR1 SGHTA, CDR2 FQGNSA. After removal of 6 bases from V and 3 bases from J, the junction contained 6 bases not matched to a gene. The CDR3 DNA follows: TGTGCCAGCAGTTTCAGCAGGGGGCACACCGGGGAGCTGTTTTTT. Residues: CASSFSRGHTGELFF.